The sequence of this T cell receptor beta chain was determined in a study of technical replicates of blood from a handful of donors. Germline V gene data show CDR1 as MNHEY and CDR2 as SVGAGI. Trimming took 5 bases from V and 0 from J, leaving 13 bases between them. This CDR3 spans 15 amino acids. Assay: immunoSEQ multiplex PCR; the TCRdb copy retains only in-frame clones and omits some. The sample has about 100,000 clones, almost 96% seen once. Sequencing was done on a sample of T cells isolated from PBMCs. This receptor was obtained from a human donor in good health. This chain joins TRBV6-5 and TRBJ1-1, with D unresolved. Here the CDR3 DNA reads TGTGCCAGCAGTCCGCCGGGTCTTCTGAACACTGAAGCTTTCTTT. Residues: CASSPPGLLNTEAFF.